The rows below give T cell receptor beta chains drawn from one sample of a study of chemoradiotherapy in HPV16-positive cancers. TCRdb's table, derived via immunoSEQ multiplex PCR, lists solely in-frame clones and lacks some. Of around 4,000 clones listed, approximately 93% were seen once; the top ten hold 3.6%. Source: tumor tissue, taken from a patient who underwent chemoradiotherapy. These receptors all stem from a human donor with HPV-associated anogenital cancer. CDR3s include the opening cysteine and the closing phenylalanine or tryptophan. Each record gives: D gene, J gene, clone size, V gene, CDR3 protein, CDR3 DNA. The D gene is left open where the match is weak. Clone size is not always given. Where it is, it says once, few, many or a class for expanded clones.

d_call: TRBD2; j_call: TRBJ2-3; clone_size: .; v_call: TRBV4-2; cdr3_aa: CASSQEQTSVSTDTQYF; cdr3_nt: TGTGCCAGCAGCCAAGAACAGACTAGCGTGTCCACAGATACGCAGTATTTT
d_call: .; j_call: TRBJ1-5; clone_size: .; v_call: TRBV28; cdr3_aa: CASSRSEGLGSSDQPQHF; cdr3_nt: TGTGCCAGCAGCCGTTCAGAGGGGCTCGGTTCATCGGATCAGCCCCAGCATTTT
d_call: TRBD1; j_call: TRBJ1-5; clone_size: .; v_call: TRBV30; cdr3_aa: CAWSHGTGGNQPQHF; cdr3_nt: TGTGCCTGGAGTCACGGGACAGGGGGAAATCAGCCCCAGCATTTT
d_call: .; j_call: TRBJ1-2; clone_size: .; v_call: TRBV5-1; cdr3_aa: CASSFTGLSNYGYTF; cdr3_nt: TGCGCCAGCAGCTTTACAGGGTTATCCAACTATGGCTACACCTTC
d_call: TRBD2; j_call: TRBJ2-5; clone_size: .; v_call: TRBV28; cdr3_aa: CASFWGGLAGGPETQYF; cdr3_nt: TGTGCCAGTTTTTGGGGGGGACTAGCGGGAGGGCCGGAGACCCAGTACTTC
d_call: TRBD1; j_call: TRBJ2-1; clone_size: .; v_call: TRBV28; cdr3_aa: CASSPQGARSYNEQFF; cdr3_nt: TGTGCCAGCAGTCCTCAGGGGGCGAGGTCCTACAATGAGCAGTTCTTC
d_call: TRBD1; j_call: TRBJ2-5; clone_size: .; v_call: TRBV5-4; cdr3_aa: CASSLVGRGRQETQYF; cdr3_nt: TGTGCCAGCAGCTTGGTCGGCAGGGGGCGGCAAGAGACCCAGTACTTC
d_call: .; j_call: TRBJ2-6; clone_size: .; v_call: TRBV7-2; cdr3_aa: CASSLEGTPGKFRHVLTF; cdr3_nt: TGTGCCAGCAGCTTAGAAGGGACACCAGGAAAGTTTCGCCACGTCCTGACTTTC
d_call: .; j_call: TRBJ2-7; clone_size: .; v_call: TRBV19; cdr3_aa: CASSKGRRLEQYF; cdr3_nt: TGTGCCAGTAGTAAGGGACGCCGGCTAGAGCAGTACTTC
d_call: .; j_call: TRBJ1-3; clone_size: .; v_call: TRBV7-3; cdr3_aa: CASSLRPAGSPGNTIYF; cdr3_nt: TGTGCCAGCAGCTTAAGGCCAGCGGGATCACCTGGAAACACCATATATTTT
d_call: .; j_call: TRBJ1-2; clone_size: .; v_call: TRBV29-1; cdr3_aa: CSVEGGREYGYTF; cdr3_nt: TGCAGCGTTGAAGGGGGGAGAGAATATGGCTACACCTTC
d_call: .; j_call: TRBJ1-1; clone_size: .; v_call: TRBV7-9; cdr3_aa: CASSVRGGGTEAFF; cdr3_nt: TGTGCCAGCAGCGTAAGGGGAGGCGGCACTGAAGCTTTCTTT
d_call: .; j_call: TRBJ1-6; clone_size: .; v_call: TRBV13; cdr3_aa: CASSLRGRSNSPLHF; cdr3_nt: TGTGCCAGCAGCTTACGGGGACGTTCGAATTCACCCCTCCACTTT
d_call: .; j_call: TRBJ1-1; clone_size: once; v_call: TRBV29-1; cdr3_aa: CSVAGGNTEAFF; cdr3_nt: TGCAGCGTCGCCGGAGGAAACACTGAAGCTTTCTTT
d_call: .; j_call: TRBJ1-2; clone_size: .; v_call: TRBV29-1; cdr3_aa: CSVDVTGGYTF; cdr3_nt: TGCAGCGTTGATGTAACAGGCGGCTACACCTTC
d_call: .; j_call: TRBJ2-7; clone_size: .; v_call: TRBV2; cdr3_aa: CASSEQNYEQYF; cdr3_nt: TGTGCCAGCAGTGAACAGAACTACGAGCAGTACTTC
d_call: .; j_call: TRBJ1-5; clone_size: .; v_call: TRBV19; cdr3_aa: CASSREPQHF; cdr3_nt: TGTGCCAGTAGTCGAGAGCCCCAGCATTTT
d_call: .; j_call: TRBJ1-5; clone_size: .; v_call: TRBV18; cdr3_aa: CASSMAQGSNQPQHF; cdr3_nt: TGTGCCAGCTCCATGGCCCAGGGTAGCAATCAGCCCCAGCATTTT
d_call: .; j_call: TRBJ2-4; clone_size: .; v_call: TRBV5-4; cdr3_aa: CASSVSQTLPNIQYF; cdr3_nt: TGTGCCAGCAGCGTCTCGCAAACTTTACCAAACATTCAGTACTTC
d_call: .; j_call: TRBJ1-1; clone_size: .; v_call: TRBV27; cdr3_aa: CASSVQGPNTEAFF; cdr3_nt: TGTGCCAGCAGTGTTCAAGGCCCTAACACTGAAGCTTTCTTT
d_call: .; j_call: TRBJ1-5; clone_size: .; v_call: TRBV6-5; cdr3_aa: CASRGSYSNQPQHF; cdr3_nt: TGTGCCAGCAGGGGATCTTATAGCAATCAGCCCCAGCATTTT
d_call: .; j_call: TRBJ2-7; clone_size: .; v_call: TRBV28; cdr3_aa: CASTTSLGEQYF; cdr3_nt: TGTGCCAGCACCACCTCCTTGGGGGAGCAGTACTTC
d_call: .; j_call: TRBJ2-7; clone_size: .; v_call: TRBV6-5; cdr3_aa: CASSYGAGHYEQYF; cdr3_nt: TGTGCCAGCAGTTACGGAGCGGGCCACTACGAGCAGTACTTC
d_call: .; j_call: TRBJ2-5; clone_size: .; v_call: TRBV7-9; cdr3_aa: CASSPRGPETQYF; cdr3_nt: TGTGCCAGCAGCCCTCGGGGGCCAGAGACCCAGTACTTC
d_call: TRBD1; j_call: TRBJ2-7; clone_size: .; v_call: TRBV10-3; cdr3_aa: CAISEPGQGRSYEQYF; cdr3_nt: TGTGCCATCAGTGAACCCGGACAGGGGCGTTCCTACGAGCAGTACTTC
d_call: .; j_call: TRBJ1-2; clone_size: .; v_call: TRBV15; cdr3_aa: CATSLRPERGYGYTF; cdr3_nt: TGTGCCACCAGCCTCCGGCCCGAACGAGGCTATGGCTACACCTTC
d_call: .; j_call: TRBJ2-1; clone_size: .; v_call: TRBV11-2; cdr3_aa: CASRTDAYNEQFF; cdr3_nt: TGTGCCAGCAGGACGGACGCATACAATGAGCAGTTCTTC
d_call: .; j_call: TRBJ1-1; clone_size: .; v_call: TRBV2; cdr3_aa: CASRNLDTEAFF; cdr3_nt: TGTGCCAGCAGAAATCTCGACACTGAAGCGTTCTTT
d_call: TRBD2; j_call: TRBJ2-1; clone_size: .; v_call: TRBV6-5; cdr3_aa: CASSSGGDEQFF; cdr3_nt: TGTGCCAGCAGTAGCGGGGGGGATGAGCAGTTCTTC